This passage covers 17 T cell receptor beta chains from one sample sequenced in a study of T cells in localized non-small cell lung cancer. Clones were sequenced by immunoSEQ multiplex PCR, and TCRdb holds only the in-frame ones, with some missing. The sample has tens of thousands of clones; 88% are singletons. Sequencing was performed on peripheral blood, taken before any cancer treatment. These receptors were taken from a female donor older than 55 with stage III squamous cell lung carcinoma.

The CDR3 nucleotides are TGTGCCAGCAGCGTAGGAGTAGGGGAAGGAACTAATGAAAAACTGTTTTTT. The encoded protein is CASSVGVGEGTNEKLFF. V is TRBV9 and J is TRBJ1-4; D is possibly TRBD1 (5 bases). Between the trimmed V and J ends, which lost 0 bases and 1 base, there was a span of 13 bases. This CDR3 is built from 17 residues. Germline V gene lookup returns CDR1 SGDLS and CDR2 YYNGEE.

Only one count was recorded for this clone. This rearrangement joins TRBV2 to TRBJ1-6; 11 bases line up with TRBD1. V gave up 7 bases and J gave up 7 bases; unmatched junction bases: 6. The CDR3 has 15 residues. CDR1 and CDR2 from the germline V gene are SNHLY and FYNNEI. Here the CDR3 DNA reads TGTGCCAGCACAGGGACAGGGGGATACAATTCACCCCTCCACTTT. It codes for CASTGTGGYNSPLHF.

The chain carries TRBV10-1 and TRBJ2-7; 7 bases agree with TRBD1. Unmatched junction bases numbered 3, after V lost 1 base and J lost 3 bases. Germline V gene sequence: CDR1 WNHNN, CDR2 SYGVQD (reference sequence). The CDR3 consists of 14 residues. CDR3 amino acids: CASSEYSGGYEQYF. The DNA for the CDR3 is TGCGCCAGCAGTGAGTACTCAGGGGGCTACGAGCAGTACTTC.

The chain links TRBV15 to TRBJ2-7; D is possibly TRBD1 or TRBD2 (5 bases each). This CDR3 region has 18 residues. Germline CDR1 and CDR2: LNHNV and YYDKDF (reference sequence). Trimming took 0 bases from V and 4 from J, leaving 22 bases between them. The CDR3 DNA follows: TGTGCCACCAGCAGAGATTCGGGGAACTTACGACAGACATACGAGCAGTACTTC. Amino acid sequence: CATSRDSGNLRQTYEQYF.

This clone was observed a handful of times. The V and J genes are TRBV19 and TRBJ2-7; the D call may be TRBD1 or TRBD2 (5 bases each). V lost 3 bases and J 6 bases, leaving 9 bases between the germline ends. The CDR3 extends over 12 amino acids. CDR1 is LNHDA, CDR2 SQIVND, per germline (reference sequence). DNA for the CDR3: TGTGCCAGTAGTATTGAGGGGAGCGAGCAGTACTTC. It yields the protein CASSIEGSEQYF.

The V and J genes are TRBV5-1 and TRBJ1-1; D possibly corresponds to TRBD1 (6 bases). CDR3 length equals 16 residues. CDR1 and CDR2 (germline): SGHRS, YFSETQ. V lost 4 bases and J 0 bases, leaving 16 bases between the germline ends. The CDR3 DNA is TGCGCCAGCAGCCCACAACCGGGACAAATGAACACTGAAGCTTTCTTT. Protein: CASSPQPGQMNTEAFF. Variable domain in full (rest from reference TRBV5-1 and TRBJ1-1): KAGVTQTPRYLIKTRGQQVTLSCSPISGHRSVSWYQQTPGQGLQFLFEYFSETQRNKGNFPGRFSGRQFSNSRSEMNVSTLELGDSALYLCASSPQPGQMNTEAFFGQGTRLTVV.

J is TRBJ1-1 and V is TRBV6-5; 7 nucleotides line up with TRBD1. This CDR3 is 13 amino acids long. V was pared by 5 bases and J by 3 bases, with 3 bases of the junction left unmatched. Germline loops: CDR1 MNHEY, CDR2 SVGAGI. CDR3 DNA: TGTGCCAGCAGTAGGGACAGAGACACTGAAGCTTTCTTT. Residues: CASSRDRDTEAFF.

This CDR3 reads CASSQGTSGGASTDTQYF. The CDR3 DNA sequence: TGCGCCAGCAGCCAAGGGACTAGCGGGGGCGCTAGCACAGATACGCAGTATTTT. The J gene is TRBJ2-3, the V gene TRBV4-3; 13 bases are a match to TRBD2. The V gene end was trimmed by 1 base and the J gene end by 0 bases; junction bases not matched to a gene: 4. CDR3 size: 18 residues. Germline loops: CDR1 LGHNA, CDR2 YSLEER.

The genes are TRBV7-9 and TRBJ1-3; D is perhaps TRBD1 (5 bases). Germline V gives CDR1 SEHNR, CDR2 FQNEAQ (reference sequence). V lost 1 base to trimming and J lost 0 bases, with 7 bases between them. This CDR3 spans 15 amino acids. For the CDR3, the DNA is TGTGCCAGCAGCTTAGGTCAGGGCTCTGGAAACACCATATATTTT. It is translated as CASSLGQGSGNTIYF.

The DNA for the CDR3 is TGCGCCAGCAGCTTGGCCTTGGGGACAGGGGTAGGAAATACGCAGTATTTT. Protein: CASSLALGTGVGNTQYF. The chain is built from TRBV5-1 and TRBJ2-3, with TRBD1 identical over 10 bases. Germline V gives CDR1 SGHRS, CDR2 YFSETQ. Trimming at V came to 0 bases and at J to 7 bases, leaving 11 bases not matched to a gene. The CDR3 loop spans 17 amino acids.

This sequence joins TRBV5-1 and TRBJ2-3; D not resolved. V lost 4 bases to trimming and J lost 3 bases, with 18 bases between them. This CDR3 contains 16 residues. Per germline, CDR1 SGHRS and CDR2 YFSETQ. CDR3 sequence: CASSPPGAPETDTQYF. In nucleotides, the CDR3 is TGCGCCAGCAGCCCGCCGGGCGCTCCGGAAACAGATACGCAGTATTTT. Full variable domain (rest looked up from reference TRBV5-1 and TRBJ2-3): KAGVTQTPRYLIKTRGQQVTLSCSPISGHRSVSWYQQTPGQGLQFLFEYFSETQRNKGNFPGRFSGRQFSNSRSEMNVSTLELGDSALYLCASSPPGAPETDTQYFGPGTRLTVL.

This clone was seen a single time. The CDR3 sequence is CASSLGGAGEPYNEQFF. Written as DNA, the CDR3 is TGTGCCAGCAGCCTCGGTGGGGCGGGAGAGCCCTACAATGAGCAGTTCTTC. This chain links TRBV11-1 with TRBJ2-1; TRBD2 aligns across 7 bases. CDR3 size: 17 residues. Trimming cost V 5 bases and J 2 bases; bases outside gene matches: 12. The germline V gene encodes CDR1 SGHAT and CDR2 FQDESV (reference sequence).

V gene TRBV28 combines with J gene TRBJ2-5, with D possibly called TRBD1 or TRBD2 (5 bases each). With 11 bases removed from V and 4 bases from J, the gap between germline ends came to 14 bases. This CDR3 contains 12 residues. Germline V lookup: CDR1 MDHEN, CDR2 SYDVKM. The DNA for the CDR3 is TGTGCCGCCGCGAGGGGCGGAGAGACCCAGTACTTC. Translation: CAAARGGETQYF. The full variable domain, its missing parts supplied by reference TRBV28 and TRBJ2-5, is DVKVTQSSRYLVKRTGEKVFLECVQDMDHENMFWYRQDPGLGLRLIYFSYDVKMKEKGDIPEGYSVSREKKERFSLILESASTNQTSMYLCAAARGGETQYFGPGTRLLVL.

The chain employs TRBV6-1 and TRBJ2-7; TRBD2 agrees at 7 bases. The CDR3 is 13 residues long. Germline V gives CDR1 MNHNS, CDR2 SASEGT. After removal of 6 bases from V and 3 bases from J, the junction contained 5 bases not matched to a gene. The CDR3 DNA is TGTGCCAGCAGCCCAGCGGGGTTCTACGAGCAGTACTTC. Translated, it gives CASSPAGFYEQYF.

J is TRBJ1-1 and V is TRBV7-2; D may be TRBD1 (6 bases). Per germline, CDR1 SGHTA and CDR2 FQGNSA. Deletions cut 2 bases from V and 0 bases from J, with 13 bases between. CDR3 length: 16 amino acids. The CDR3 bases are TGTGCCAGCAGCTTACTCTCTGGACAGTTGAACACTGAAGCTTTCTTT. Its protein product is CASSLLSGQLNTEAFF.

The chain is built from TRBV11-1 and TRBJ1-2; D unclear. Germline values: CDR1 SGHAT, CDR2 FQDESV (reference sequence). This CDR3 spans 17 amino acids. The ends were cut back, 3 bases at V and 5 bases at J, with 22 bases in the middle. The CDR3 loop reads CASSFGTVGQSQYGYTF. The CDR3, as DNA: TGTGCCAGCAGCTTTGGAACAGTCGGCCAGTCCCAATATGGCTACACCTTC.

The chain employs TRBV19 and TRBJ1-2, with TRBD1 identical over 9 bases. The germline V gene encodes CDR1 LNHDA and CDR2 SQIVND (reference sequence). This CDR3 has 17 amino acids. V gave up 1 base and J gave up 3 bases; unmatched junction bases: 9. CDR3 sequence reads: CASSIVGTGRFDYGYTF. DNA of the CDR3: TGTGCCAGTAGTATAGTTGGGACAGGGCGTTTCGACTATGGCTACACCTTC.